A selection of T cell receptor beta chains follows, all from one sample in a study of identical twins' blood T cells. MiXCR, applied by TCRdb to the 5' RACE reads, yields one record per CDR3 protein. Of about 370,000 distinct CDR3 sequences in the sample, about 28% are singletons; the top ten hold 6.1%. The sequenced material came from PBMCs. These receptor sequences come from a woman aged 18-49 years in good health. CDR3s leave out the opening cysteine and the closing phenylalanine or tryptophan. The D gene is left open where the match is weak.

v_gene	d_gene	j_gene	CDR3aa
TRBV6-5	.	TRBJ1-3	ASSYLGRSSGNTIY
TRBV12-3/TRBV12-4	.	TRBJ1-5	ASSLSGEYSNQPQH
TRBV5-1	.	TRBJ2-1	ASSLVPSRGNEQF
TRBV28	.	TRBJ1-1	ASEQQGLGTEAF
TRBV15	.	TRBJ2-1	ATSRKGYRSYNEQF
TRBV14	.	TRBJ1-1	VSSRPPGQERGGKAF
TRBV20-1	.	TRBJ1-2	SACGTANYGYT
TRBV5-1	TRBD2	TRBJ2-2	ASSFVAGATGELF
TRBV9	TRBD1	TRBJ1-1	ASSPRDRDNEAF
TRBV9	TRBD2	TRBJ2-7	ASSISGTPYEQY
TRBV19	.	TRBJ2-2	ASTRDGELF
TRBV10-3	.	TRBJ1-4	ATTSGTANEKLF
TRBV18	.	TRBJ2-7	ASSPWALRDEQY
TRBV2	.	TRBJ2-1	VSSAGPYNEQF
TRBV7-2	.	TRBJ1-4	ASSPTAGTYEKLF
TRBV5-1	.	TRBJ1-1	ASSLGIQMNTEAF
TRBV10-3	.	TRBJ1-1	AISEYGTNTEAF
TRBV20-1	.	TRBJ2-1	SARGTVLYNEQF
TRBV10-3	TRBD2	TRBJ2-3	AIEASGSMGGTQY
TRBV7-9	.	TRBJ2-5	ASSPLQETQY
TRBV20-1	.	TRBJ1-3	SARTIRDAGNTIY
TRBV5-4	.	TRBJ1-3	AISPDSVPGNTIY
TRBV5-6	TRBD1	TRBJ1-1	ASSAPPGQMNTEAF
TRBV12-5	.	TRBJ2-1	ASGTDLNWNEQF
TRBV28	.	TRBJ2-4	ASSPGRTKNIQY
TRBV3-1	.	TRBJ2-1	ASSQESGTLNPNEQF
TRBV19	TRBD1	TRBJ1-2	ASWSGTGLYGYT
TRBV2	.	TRBJ1-3	AGVRGTGNTIY
TRBV28	.	TRBJ2-7	ASNPRRAWNYEQY
TRBV3-1	.	TRBJ1-2	ASSQLVGDGYT
TRBV20-1	TRBD1	TRBJ1-2	SATAGGPNGYT
TRBV20-1	TRBD1	TRBJ1-5	SATGTGGNQPQH
TRBV9	.	TRBJ2-7	ASGDLTPYEQY
TRBV7-9	.	TRBJ1-5	ASSLSGVLDQPQH
TRBV7-2	.	TRBJ1-1	ASSLSFLNTEAF
TRBV2	TRBD1	TRBJ1-2	ASGDRTGTYGYT
TRBV12-3/TRBV12-4	.	TRBJ1-5	ASTLGGHNQPQH
TRBV6-5	.	TRBJ1-2	ASSYSRRGANYGYT
TRBV29-1	.	TRBJ1-1	SVEFPEAFEAF
TRBV5-6	TRBD1	TRBJ1-1	ASSRREGQGSVAF
TRBV2	.	TRBJ1-1	ASSVFDTRNTEAF
TRBV7-2	TRBD2	TRBJ2-1	ASSLFSSGSDEQF
TRBV14	.	TRBJ2-7	ASSQTLSNTYEQY
TRBV10-3	.	TRBJ2-2	AIRGTEKSGELF
TRBV29-1	.	TRBJ1-4	SVKGNEKLF
TRBV10-3	.	TRBJ2-1	AIHQPASRYNEQF
TRBV6-5	TRBD1	TRBJ1-4	ASSPLTGAYNEKLF
TRBV2	TRBD1	TRBJ2-2	ASSEALAGQGRTGELF
TRBV24-1	TRBD1	TRBJ1-2	ATSPVQGRGYT
TRBV6-5	.	TRBJ2-7	ANRLGTSSYEQY
TRBV28	.	TRBJ1-1	ARPQRTAEAF
TRBV27	.	TRBJ1-2	ASMERGGGYT
TRBV4-3	.	TRBJ2-5	ASSNKILGGLQETQY
TRBV5-1	.	TRBJ1-1	ASSSTRSMNTEAF
TRBV12-3/TRBV12-4	.	TRBJ1-4	ASRQTGDNEKLF
TRBV7-2	.	TRBJ1-2	ASSLHRVKGYGYT
TRBV10-3	TRBD1	TRBJ1-1	AISSRQGGGTEAF
TRBV11-2	.	TRBJ1-3	ASSLKTGVGTIY
TRBV29-1	.	TRBJ1-1	SAFNRERTEAF
TRBV19	.	TRBJ1-2	ASRERGPTTNYGYT